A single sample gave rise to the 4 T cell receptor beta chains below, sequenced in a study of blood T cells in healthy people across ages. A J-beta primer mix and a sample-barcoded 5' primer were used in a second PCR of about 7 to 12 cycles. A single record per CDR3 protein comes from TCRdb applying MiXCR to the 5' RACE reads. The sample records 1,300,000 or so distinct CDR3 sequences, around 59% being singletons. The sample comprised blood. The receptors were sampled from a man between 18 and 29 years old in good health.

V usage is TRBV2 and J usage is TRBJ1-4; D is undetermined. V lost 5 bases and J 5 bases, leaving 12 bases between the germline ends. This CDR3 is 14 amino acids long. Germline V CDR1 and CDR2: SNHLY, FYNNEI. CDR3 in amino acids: CASSSGEENEKLFF. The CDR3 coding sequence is TGTGCCAGCAGTTCAGGAGAGGAGAATGAAAAACTGTTTTTT.

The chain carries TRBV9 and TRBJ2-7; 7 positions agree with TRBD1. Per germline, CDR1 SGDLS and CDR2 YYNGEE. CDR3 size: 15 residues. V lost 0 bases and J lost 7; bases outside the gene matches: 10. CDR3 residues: CASSVEQGLLGEQYF. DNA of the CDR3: TGTGCCAGCAGCGTAGAACAGGGGCTTCTCGGGGAGCAGTACTTC.

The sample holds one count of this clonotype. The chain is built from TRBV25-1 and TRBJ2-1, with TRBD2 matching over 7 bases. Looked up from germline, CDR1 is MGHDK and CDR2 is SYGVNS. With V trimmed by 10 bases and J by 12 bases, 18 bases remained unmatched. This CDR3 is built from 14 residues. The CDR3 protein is CATTGEGPIFGQFF. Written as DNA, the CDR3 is TGTGCCACCACGGGGGAGGGTCCAATCTTTGGGCAGTTCTTC.

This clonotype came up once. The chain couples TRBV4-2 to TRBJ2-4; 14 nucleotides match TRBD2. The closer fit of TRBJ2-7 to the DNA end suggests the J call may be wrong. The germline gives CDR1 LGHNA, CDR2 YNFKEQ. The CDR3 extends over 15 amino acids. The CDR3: CASSPTGTSGSEQYF. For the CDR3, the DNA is TGTGCCAGCAGCCCAACAGGGACTAGCGGGAGCGAGCAGTACTTC.